These T cell receptor beta chains were read from a single sample in a study of control samples from healthy donors and cancer patients. The assay was immunoSEQ multiplex PCR, and TCRdb's table has in-frame clones only and misses some. Of approximately 190,000 clones listed, about nine tenths are singletons. Sequenced input: blood. Receptors were obtained from a young man in good health. The CDR3 runs from the conserved cysteine through the conserved F or W. A D gene is named only where the DNA matches it firmly. Size is omitted from some rows. Given values are once, few, many or a class for expanded clones.

length	V	size	D	J	DNA	CDR3
12	TRBV2	-	-	TRBJ2-4	TGTGCCAGCAGTGAATCTTCGAACATTCAGTACTTC	CASSESSNIQYF
16	TRBV21-1	-	-	TRBJ1-5	TGTGCCAGCAGCCGCCGTGGAGGGCACGGGAATCAGCCCCAGCATTTT	CASSRRGGHGNQPQHF
14	TRBV19	few	TRBD1	TRBJ2-1	TGTGCCTCCCGTGGGAGACAGGGGGCCGGGGAGCAGTTCTTC	CASRGRQGAGEQFF
15	TRBV6-5	-	-	TRBJ1-2	TGTGCCAGCAGTTACTCGAATAGGGCACACGATGGCTACACCTTC	CASSYSNRAHDGYTF
14	TRBV14	-	TRBD1	TRBJ1-2	TGTGCCAGCAGCCCATGGACCAGGGGGCTTGGCTACACCTTC	CASSPWTRGLGYTF
16	TRBV27	-	TRBD1	TRBJ1-4	TGTGCCAGCAGTTTATCTAGTGGGACAGGGGTTGAAAAACTGTTTTTT	CASSLSSGTGVEKLFF
13	TRBV6-4	-	-	TRBJ1-2	TGTGCCAGCAGTATAGGGCAGGGAGGCGGCTACACCTTC	CASSIGQGGGYTF
13	TRBV3-1/TRBV3-2	-	-	TRBJ2-7	TGTGCCAGCAGCCAAGTCCGAGGATACGAGCAGTACTTC	CASSQVRGYEQYF
14	TRBV11-2	-	-	TRBJ1-5	TGTGCCAGCAGCGGAGGTACAGGGAATCAGCCCCAGCATTTT	CASSGGTGNQPQHF
15	TRBV19	once	TRBD1	TRBJ2-3	TGTGCCAGTAGTGCCCGACAGGGGGTAACAGATACGCAGTATTTT	CASSARQGVTDTQYF
15	TRBV4-2	-	-	TRBJ1-2	TGTGCCAGCAGCCAAGATGGGGCGGCGAACTATGGCTACACCTTC	CASSQDGAANYGYTF
15	TRBV6-5	-	TRBD1	TRBJ1-1	TGTGCCAGCAGTCCGGGACAGGGGGGTCCCACTGAAGCTTTCTTT	CASSPGQGGPTEAFF
15	TRBV14	-	TRBD1	TRBJ2-7	TGTGCCAGCAGCCGTAGGACAGGGGAGTCCTACGAGCAGTACTTC	CASSRRTGESYEQYF
16	TRBV12-5	-	TRBD1	TRBJ1-5	TGTGCTAGTGGTTCAGACAGGGTTTCGGACAATCAGCCCCAGCATTTT	CASGSDRVSDNQPQHF
15	TRBV7-6	-	TRBD1	TRBJ1-3	TGTGCCAGCAGCCAGAACGACAGGGCAGGAAACACCATATATTTT	CASSQNDRAGNTIYF
11	TRBV2	-	-	TRBJ2-7	TGTGCCAGCAGTGAAACTTACGAGCAGTACTTC	CASSETYEQYF
13	TRBV29-1	-	-	TRBJ1-1	TGCAGCGGGTCGCCTACAGGGAACACTGAAGCTTTCTTT	CSGSPTGNTEAFF
14	TRBV19	-	TRBD2	TRBJ2-1	TGTGCCAGTAGGCGGGGGGGGTCCTACAATGAGCAGTTCTTC	CASRRGGSYNEQFF
17	TRBV19	-	-	TRBJ2-1	TGTGCCAGTAGTACTCAGGGGACTTTAAGCTCCTACAATGAGCAGTTCTTC	CASSTQGTLSSYNEQFF
16	TRBV18	-	-	TRBJ1-2	TGTGCCAGCTCGGAGTACGAAGGACGGACTAACTATGGCTACACCTTC	CASSEYEGRTNYGYTF
14	TRBV9	-	-	TRBJ2-7	TGTGCCAGCAGCCAAGGAGGCAGACCTTACGAGCAGTACTTC	CASSQGGRPYEQYF
16	TRBV27	-	TRBD1	TRBJ2-4	TGTGCCAGCAGGACGAGACAGGGGGCATATTGGGACATTCAGTACTTC	CASRTRQGAYWDIQYF
15	TRBV5-1	-	-	TRBJ1-2	TGCGCCAGCAGCTTGTCCGTTGGACGGGGCTATGGCTACACCTTC	CASSLSVGRGYGYTF
16	TRBV5-1	-	-	TRBJ1-6	TGCGCCAGCAGCTTGTTGACAGGCGGGGAAAATTCACCCCTCCACTTT	CASSLLTGGENSPLHF
15	TRBV7-9	few	TRBD1	TRBJ1-2	TGTGCCAGCAGCGCCCGGGACAGCACTAACTATGGCTACACCTTC	CASSARDSTNYGYTF
13	TRBV2	-	-	TRBJ1-1	TGTGCCAGCACCGACCAGGGGTACTCTGAAGCTTTCTTT	CASTDQGYSEAFF
15	TRBV7-9	-	TRBD1	TRBJ1-5	TGTGCCAGCAGCGGAGGACAGGGATGGAATCAGCCCCAGCATTTT	CASSGGQGWNQPQHF
14	TRBV18	-	TRBD1	TRBJ2-7	TGTGCCAGCTCACGAGGTGGGGACAGGGTCGAGCAGTACTTC	CASSRGGDRVEQYF
19	TRBV7-2	-	-	TRBJ2-3	TGTGCCAGCAGCTTAGTAGGCGTGGGCAGGGGGACTAGCACAGATACGCAGTATTTT	CASSLVGVGRGTSTDTQYF
15	TRBV2	-	TRBD2	TRBJ2-3	TGTGCCAGCAGGCTACTAGCGTCTAGCACAGATACGCAGTATTTT	CASRLLASSTDTQYF
14	TRBV6-5	-	-	TRBJ1-1	TGTGCCAGCAGTTACTTCCCGTTTCGGCTTGAAGCTTTCTTT	CASSYFPFRLEAFF
15	TRBV4-2	-	-	TRBJ1-4	TGTGCCAGCAGCCAAGATGCTCAGTCGAATGAAAAACTGTTTTTT	CASSQDAQSNEKLFF
14	TRBV5-6	-	-	TRBJ1-2	TGTGCCAGCAGCTTGGGTTCGGGCAGCTATGGCTACACCTTC	CASSLGSGSYGYTF
14	TRBV6-5	once	-	TRBJ1-4	TGTGCCAGCAGACCCGGGCCCCGAAATGAAAAACTGTTTTTT	CASRPGPRNEKLFF
14	TRBV6-5	-	TRBD2	TRBJ2-7	TGTGCCAGCAGTTACATGCGGGGGAGGGGCGAGCAGTACTTC	CASSYMRGRGEQYF
13	TRBV6-5	-	-	TRBJ1-6	TGTGCCAGCAGCGGGAACTATAATTCACCCCTCCACTTT	CASSGNYNSPLHF
18	TRBV3-1/TRBV3-2	-	TRBD1	TRBJ2-1	TGTGCCAGCAGCCCATATCAGTTAACAGGGGACTCCTACAATGAGCAGTTCTTC	CASSPYQLTGDSYNEQFF
15	TRBV24-1	-	TRBD1	TRBJ1-2	TGTGCCACCAGTGACCACGGGACAGGGGGCTATGGCTACACCTTC	CATSDHGTGGYGYTF
17	TRBV18	-	TRBD1	TRBJ2-1	TGTGCCAGCTCACCACCTGCGCTAGGACAGGGGCGGGATGAGCAGTTCTTC	CASSPPALGQGRDEQFF
14	TRBV5-4	-	-	TRBJ1-2	TGTGCCAGCAGCTTGGTGGACAGCAACTATGGCTACACCTTC	CASSLVDSNYGYTF
15	TRBV11-2	-	-	TRBJ2-1	TGTGCCAGCAGTGTTTTTACGGGGCCTTTAAATGAGCAGTTCTTC	CASSVFTGPLNEQFF
14	TRBV6-5	once	-	TRBJ1-2	TGTGCCAGCAGTTACTCGACGGGATTCTATGGCTACACCTTC	CASSYSTGFYGYTF
15	TRBV7-8	-	-	TRBJ1-1	TGTGCCAGCAGATTAAGGGGGGGCAGTAACACTGAAGCTTTCTTT	CASRLRGGSNTEAFF
10	TRBV2	-	-	TRBJ1-2	TGTGCCAGCAGTAACTTTGGCTACACCTTC	CASSNFGYTF
12	TRBV18	-	-	TRBJ1-1	TGTGCCAGCTCACAAGGGAACACTGAAGCTTTCTTT	CASSQGNTEAFF
14	TRBV24-1	-	TRBD1	TRBJ1-2	TGTGCCACCAGTGATCCGGGACAGAAAAATGGCTACACCTTC	CATSDPGQKNGYTF
12	TRBV5-6	-	-	TRBJ1-2	TGTGCCAGCAGCTTGGGGGAACGAGCACGCACCTTC	CASSLGERARTF
14	TRBV6-1	-	-	TRBJ1-4	TGTGCCAGCAGTGAGGGGGTTGCTAATGAAAAACTGTTTTTT	CASSEGVANEKLFF
13	TRBV12-3/TRBV12-4	-	TRBD1	TRBJ1-1	TGTGCCAGCAGACCACAGGGGATCACTGAAGCTTTCTTT	CASRPQGITEAFF
13	TRBV18	-	-	TRBJ1-3	TGTGCCAGCTCTCCCAAGGCCGGAAACACCATATATTTT	CASSPKAGNTIYF